This TCR beta chain appears in the sequencing data of a study of T cell changes during pregnancy in multiple sclerosis. Measured with immunoSEQ multiplex PCR; TCRdb has only the in-frame clones, and not every one. Of tens of thousands of clones listed, around nine tenths are singletons. Germline V lookup: CDR1 SGDLS, CDR2 YYNGEE. Trimming cost V 3 bases and J 6 bases, with 9 bases left between them. The CDR3 has 12 residues. This TCR was recovered from a human donor whose cells served as feeder cells for cultures in a pregnancy study. Input material: peripheral blood from another person, used as feeder cells. The chain links TRBV9 to TRBJ1-2; unclear D gene. CDR3 nucleotide sequence: TGTGCCAGCAGCGCCCCCGACGATGGCTACACCTTC. It is translated as CASSAPDDGYTF.